This TCR beta chain was observed in a study of control samples from healthy donors and cancer patients. Clones were sequenced by immunoSEQ multiplex PCR, and TCRdb holds only the in-frame ones, with some missing. Of under 150,000 clones listed, over 75% are singletons. From germline, CDR1 is SGHVS and CDR2 FNYEAQ. The CDR3 extends over 16 amino acids. After removal of 2 bases from V and 1 base from J, the junction contained 7 bases not matched to a gene. J is TRBJ1-1 and V is TRBV7-6; 7 bases map to TRBD1. The sequenced material came from blood. This sequence was found in a man aged 55 to 70 in good health. Here the CDR3 DNA reads TGTGCCAGCAGCTTATATAGGGACAGATCGAACACTGAAGCTTTCTTT. Protein product: CASSLYRDRSNTEAFF. The complete variable domain, with remaining parts taken from reference TRBV7-6 and TRBJ1-1, reads GAGVSQSPRYKVTKRGQDVALRCDPISGHVSLYWYRQALGQGPEFLTYFNYEAQQDKSGLPNDRFSAERPEGSISTLTIQRTEQRDSAMYRCASSLYRDRSNTEAFFGQGTRLTVV.